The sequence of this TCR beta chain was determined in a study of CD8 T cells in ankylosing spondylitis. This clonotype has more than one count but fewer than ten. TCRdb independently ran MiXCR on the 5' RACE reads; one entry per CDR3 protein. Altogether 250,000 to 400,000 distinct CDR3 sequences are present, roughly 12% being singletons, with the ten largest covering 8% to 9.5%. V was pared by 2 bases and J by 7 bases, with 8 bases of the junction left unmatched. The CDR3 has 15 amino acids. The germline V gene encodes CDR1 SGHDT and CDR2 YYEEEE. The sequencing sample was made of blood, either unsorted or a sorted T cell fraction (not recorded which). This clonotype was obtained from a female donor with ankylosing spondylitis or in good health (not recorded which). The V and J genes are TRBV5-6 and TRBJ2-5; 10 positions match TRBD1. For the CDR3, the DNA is TGTGCCAGCAGCTTACAGGGACAGGGGTTGGTGACCCAGTACTTC. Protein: CASSLQGQGLVTQYF.